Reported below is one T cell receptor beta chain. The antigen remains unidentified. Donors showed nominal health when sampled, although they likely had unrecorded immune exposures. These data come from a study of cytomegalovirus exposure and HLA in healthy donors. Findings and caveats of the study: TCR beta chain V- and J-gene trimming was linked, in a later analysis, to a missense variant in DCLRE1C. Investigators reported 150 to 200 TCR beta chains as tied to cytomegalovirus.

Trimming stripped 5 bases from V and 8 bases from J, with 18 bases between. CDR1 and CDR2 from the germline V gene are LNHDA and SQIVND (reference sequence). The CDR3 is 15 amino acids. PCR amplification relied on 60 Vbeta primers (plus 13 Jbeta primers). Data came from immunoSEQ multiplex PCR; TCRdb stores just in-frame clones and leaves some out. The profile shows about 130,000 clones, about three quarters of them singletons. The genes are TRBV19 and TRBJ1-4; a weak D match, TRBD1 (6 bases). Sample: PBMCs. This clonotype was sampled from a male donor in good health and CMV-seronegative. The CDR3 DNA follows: TGTGCCAGTAGTGCCACGAGGGAAGGGGGAGAAAAACTGTTTTTT. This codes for CASSATREGGEKLFF.